This is a list of T cell receptor beta chains from one sample in a study of shared clonotypes between healthy human individuals. Sequenced by immunoSEQ multiplex PCR; TCRdb stores in-frame clones only, minus some. The profile shows some 500,000 clones, roughly 95% of them singletons. Sequencing used naive CD4+ T cells sorted from blood. The receptor source for this set is a woman aged 25 to 39 in good health. CDR3s include the opening cysteine and the closing phenylalanine or tryptophan. D genes are given only for firm matches. Expanded clones are given a class, and other clones once, few, many or no size at all.

TRBD1	.	TRBV27	TRBJ1-1	TGTGCCAGCAGTGAATCAGGGCAGGGGGAGAACACTGAAGCTTTCTTT	CASSESGQGENTEAFF
.	few	TRBV29-1	TRBJ1-3	TGCAGCGTTGAGGCGGATCCTGGAAACACCATATATTTT	CSVEADPGNTIYF
.	.	TRBV27	TRBJ2-1	TGTGCCAGCAGTTTATCTAGCGACTCCTACAATGAGCAGTTCTTC	CASSLSSDSYNEQFF
TRBD1	.	TRBV27	TRBJ1-5	TGTGCCAGCATCCTCAGGACAGGGACTTCATATAGCAATCAGCCCCAGCATTTT	CASILRTGTSYSNQPQHF
TRBD1	.	TRBV14	TRBJ2-2	TGTGCCAGCAGCCTATACAGGGGGAAGAACACCGGGGAGCTGTTTTTT	CASSLYRGKNTGELFF
.	.	TRBV5-5	TRBJ2-7	TGTGCCAGCAGCTTGGCCGGCACGGCAACCTACGAGCAGTACTTC	CASSLAGTATYEQYF
TRBD2	.	TRBV4-2	TRBJ2-3	TGTGCCAGCAGCCAAGAGATAGCGGGTCCATCCCGGGGAGATACGCAGTATTTT	CASSQEIAGPSRGDTQYF
TRBD2	.	TRBV27	TRBJ2-7	TGTGCCAGCAGTTTATCCCCTAGCGGGGGGGACTTGAAGCAGTACTTC	CASSLSPSGGDLKQYF
.	.	TRBV27	TRBJ2-7	TGTGCCAGCAGTTTATTAGGCGGGACGAGCTCCTACGAGCAGTACTTC	CASSLLGGTSSYEQYF
.	once	TRBV6-5	TRBJ1-1	TGTGCCAGCAGTTACGGACTGCCGAACACTGAAGCTTTCTTT	CASSYGLPNTEAFF
.	.	TRBV19	TRBJ1-1	TGTGCCAGTAGTATGGATGTGGCCGGGGCGAACACTGAAGCTTTCTTT	CASSMDVAGANTEAFF
TRBD2	once	TRBV28	TRBJ2-1	TGTGCCAGCAGCAGCCCCGGGACTAGCGGGAGCCATGAGCAGTTCTTC	CASSSPGTSGSHEQFF
.	.	TRBV25-1	TRBJ1-6	TGTGCCAGCCGAGGGACAAGGGGACTTAATTCACCCCTCCACTTT	CASRGTRGLNSPLHF
TRBD1	.	TRBV28	TRBJ1-5	TGTGCCAGCAGTTTTTACGACAGGGACAATCAGCCCCAGCATTTT	CASSFYDRDNQPQHF
TRBD1	.	TRBV28	TRBJ2-2	TGTGCCAGCAGTTCCACCCTAGGGGGCGCTAAAGCCGGGGAGCTGTTTTTT	CASSSTLGGAKAGELFF
.	.	TRBV20-1	TRBJ1-2	TGCAGGGGTTATGGCTACACCTTC	CRGYGYTF
.	.	TRBV19	TRBJ2-5	TGTGCCAGTAGGGCGGCGGGTGGCCTAACGGGGACCCAGTACTTC	CASRAAGGLTGTQYF
.	.	TRBV2	TRBJ2-7	TGTGCCAGCAGAAATGGTTTCTTCTCCTACGAGCAGTACTTC	CASRNGFFSYEQYF
TRBD2	.	TRBV27	TRBJ2-3	TGTGCCAGCAGTTACCGAGGGCGCGGGAGTGCAGATACGCAGTATTTT	CASSYRGRGSADTQYF
TRBD2	.	TRBV11-2	TRBJ2-1	TGTGCCAGCAGCTTGGGTCCCGCGGGAGTTGGTGAGCAGTTCTTC	CASSLGPAGVGEQFF
TRBD2	.	TRBV7-3	TRBJ2-5	TGTGCCAGCAGCACCGGACTAGCGGGAGAGACCCAGTACTTC	CASSTGLAGETQYF
TRBD1	.	TRBV2	TRBJ2-7	TGTGCCAGCGGCGAGGGACAGGTCTCCTACGAGCAGTACTTC	CASGEGQVSYEQYF
TRBD1	.	TRBV7-9	TRBJ1-1	TGTGCCAGCAGCTCCCCATCAGGGGGCAGGTACACTGAAGCTTTCTTT	CASSSPSGGRYTEAFF
TRBD2	.	TRBV7-2	TRBJ2-2	TGTGCCAGCAGCTTAGTGGCTAGCGGTATTACCAACACCGGGGAGCTGTTTTTT	CASSLVASGITNTGELFF
.	.	TRBV18	TRBJ2-5	TGTGCCAGCTCACCAACAGGGTTCCAAGAGACCCAGTACTTC	CASSPTGFQETQYF
TRBD2	.	TRBV28	TRBJ2-5	TGTGCCAGCAGGGGGACTAGTGAGTCAGTCGAGACCCAGTACTTC	CASRGTSESVETQYF
TRBD1	.	TRBV5-1	TRBJ2-2	TGCGCCAGCAGGGACAGGTCTAACACCGGGGAGCTGTTTTTT	CASRDRSNTGELFF
.	.	TRBV7-2	TRBJ2-5	TGTGCCAGCAGCCCGAGGCTAGGGGTGACCCAGTACTTC	CASSPRLGVTQYF
.	.	TRBV28	TRBJ1-2	TGTGCCAGCAGTTTAACGAACAGGCCCGGACCTGGCTACACCTTC	CASSLTNRPGPGYTF
.	.	TRBV28	TRBJ2-7	TGTGCCAGCAGTTTGGGGCTATTCTACGAGCAGTACTTC	CASSLGLFYEQYF
.	.	TRBV6-4	TRBJ2-1	TGTGCCAGCAAGAGACAGCACAATGAGCAGTTCTTC	CASKRQHNEQFF
.	.	TRBV4-2	TRBJ2-5	TGTGCCAGCAGCCAAGATTACCGGACAGTGAGGGAGCAGTACTTC	CASSQDYRTVREQYF
.	.	TRBV7-6	TRBJ2-5	TGTGCCAGCAGCTTAGGGGGTTCAGCGACCCAGTACTTC	CASSLGGSATQYF
.	.	TRBV5-1	TRBJ1-3	TGCGCCAGCAGCTTGGCAGTCGGAAACACCATATATTTT	CASSLAVGNTIYF
TRBD2	.	TRBV7-9	TRBJ2-7	TGTGCCAGCAGCCCACCTGGGACTAGGTTCCACGAGCAGTACTTC	CASSPPGTRFHEQYF
.	.	TRBV27	TRBJ2-2	TGTGCCAGCAGTTCACGGATGAACACCGGGGAGCTGTTTTTT	CASSSRMNTGELFF
TRBD1	.	TRBV5-6	TRBJ2-1	TGTGCCAGCAGCCCGTGGGACAGGGGTGACGAGCAGTTCTTC	CASSPWDRGDEQFF
.	once	TRBV10-2	TRBJ1-2	TGCGCCAGCAGTGTTGACAGGAACTATGGCTACACCTTC	CASSVDRNYGYTF
.	once	TRBV9	TRBJ1-2	TGTGCCAGCAGCGTAGGGGCAGGGCCCTATGGCTACACCTTC	CASSVGAGPYGYTF
TRBD2	once	TRBV29-1	TRBJ2-7	TGCAGCGTTGTTGATACGGGCGGGAGGAACTCCTACGAGCAGTACTTC	CSVVDTGGRNSYEQYF
TRBD2	.	TRBV4-2	TRBJ2-5	TGTGCCAGCAGCCGCCGGTCTAGCGGGAGGGCCGTGCACGCGACCCAGTACTTC	CASSRRSSGRAVHATQYF
.	.	TRBV28	TRBJ1-4	TGTGCCAGCAGCGTCCAGGGTTTAGCTAATGAAAAACTGTTTTTT	CASSVQGLANEKLFF
TRBD2	.	TRBV29-1	TRBJ2-3	TGCAGCGTTGACCGACTAGCGGGAGAGTTACCAGATACGCAGTATTTT	CSVDRLAGELPDTQYF
.	.	TRBV18	TRBJ1-1	TGTGCCAGCTCATATCGGGACACCCTATACACTGAAGCTTTCTTT	CASSYRDTLYTEAFF
TRBD1	.	TRBV18	TRBJ2-7	TGTGCCAGCTCAACAGGGGCCTACGAGCAGTACTTC	CASSTGAYEQYF
TRBD1	.	TRBV5-6	TRBJ1-1	TGTGCCAGCAGCTGGGGGACAGCAAACACTGAAGCTTTCTTT	CASSWGTANTEAFF
.	once	TRBV5-1	TRBJ2-7	TGCGCCAGCAGCTTGGTGGGCGGCGGTGCGGAGCAGTACTTC	CASSLVGGGAEQYF
.	.	TRBV2	TRBJ1-1	TGTGCCAGCAGTGTAGAATATGCCCGAGGCACTGAAGCTTTCTTT	CASSVEYARGTEAFF
TRBD2	.	TRBV5-6	TRBJ2-7	TGTGCCAGCAGGCGTCGGACTAGCGGGGCACTACTCCGCTCCTACGAGCAGTACTTC	CASRRRTSGALLRSYEQYF
.	.	TRBV7-2	TRBJ2-3	TGTGCCAGCAGCCAAGGCCGAATTGCGTCAGATACGCAGTATTTT	CASSQGRIASDTQYF
.	once	TRBV5-1	TRBJ2-6	TGCGCCAGCAGCTTAAAACTGACCGGGGCCAACGTCCTGACTTTC	CASSLKLTGANVLTF
.	once	TRBV7-6	TRBJ1-4	TGTGCCAGCAGCTTAGGAAGTAAGGCTAATGAAAAACTGTTTTTT	CASSLGSKANEKLFF
.	.	TRBV10-3	TRBJ1-5	TGTGCCATCAGTTTACAGGATCGCAATCAGCCCCAGCATTTT	CAISLQDRNQPQHF
.	once	TRBV19	TRBJ2-1	TGTGCCAGTAGCAAACAGGGTTCGAGTGAGCAGTTCTTC	CASSKQGSSEQFF